The clone carrying this T cell receptor (beta chain) was seen just once. What it binds is unknown. Since the CDR3 does not end with the conserved phenylalanine or tryptophan, this likely comes from a read error. The DNA is left out, because the CDR3 cannot be placed on it with certainty; the CDR3 is given as TCRdb lists it. Counting both end residues, the CDR3 totals 10 amino acids. Germline CDR1 and CDR2: MNHEY and SVGAGI. The data derive from a study of cytomegalovirus exposure and HLA in healthy donors. Study-level points and caveats: An analysis that came later showed most CMV-associated TCR beta chains appearing HLA-restricted.

PCR used 60 Vbeta primers and 13 Jbeta primers. The data were produced by immunoSEQ multiplex PCR, yet TCRdb's version contains in-frame clones alone and is incomplete. The data show about 130,000 clones, 75% to 85% seen once. The TCR comes from a woman aged 40 to 50 in good health and CMV-seronegative. The V and J genes are TRBV6-5 and TRBJ2-3; the table's D call of TRBD2 was not tested on the DNA. Material: PBMCs. The CDR3 sequence is CASSRGKEAL.